These T cell receptor beta chains were read from a single sample in a study of cytomegalovirus exposure and HLA in healthy donors. Assay: immunoSEQ multiplex PCR; the TCRdb copy retains only in-frame clones and omits some. This table has a few hundred thousand clones, approximately 88% appearing once. Sample: PBMCs. The receptor set was obtained from a woman under 30 in good health and CMV-seronegative. Both conserved end residues are part of each CDR3. The order of the fields is J gene, V gene, D gene, clone size, CDR3 protein, CDR3 DNA. D genes are given only for firm matches. Clone size appears in some rows only: once, few, many, or a class for an expanded clone.

j_call: TRBJ1-3
v_call: TRBV9
d_call: .
clone_size: .
cdr3_aa: CATGREPTNSGNTIYF
cdr3_nt: TGTGCCACGGGAAGAGAACCGACGAACTCTGGAAACACCATATATTTT

j_call: TRBJ2-7
v_call: TRBV2
d_call: TRBD1
clone_size: .
cdr3_aa: CASRGRDRFTYEQYF
cdr3_nt: TGTGCCAGCAGGGGACGGGACAGGTTTACCTACGAGCAGTACTTC

j_call: TRBJ1-2
v_call: TRBV5-1
d_call: .
clone_size: .
cdr3_aa: CASSLGGSTNYGYTF
cdr3_nt: TGCGCCAGCAGCTTGGGGGGCAGTACTAACTATGGCTACACCTTC

j_call: TRBJ2-7
v_call: TRBV15
d_call: TRBD2
clone_size: .
cdr3_aa: CATSRDRGVYEQYF
cdr3_nt: TGTGCCACCAGCAGAGATCGGGGGGTATACGAGCAGTACTTC

j_call: TRBJ2-3
v_call: TRBV25-1
d_call: .
clone_size: .
cdr3_aa: CASSDSADTQYF
cdr3_nt: TGTGCCAGCAGTGATAGCGCAGATACGCAGTATTTT

j_call: TRBJ2-1
v_call: TRBV5-1
d_call: TRBD2
clone_size: .
cdr3_aa: CASSKDGGGTYNEQFF
cdr3_nt: TGCGCCAGCAGCAAGGACGGGGGGGGAACCTACAATGAGCAGTTCTTC

j_call: TRBJ2-7
v_call: TRBV4-3
d_call: TRBD1
clone_size: .
cdr3_aa: CASSQDIGTAYEQYF
cdr3_nt: TGCGCCAGCAGCCAAGACATAGGGACAGCCTACGAGCAGTACTTC

j_call: TRBJ2-1
v_call: TRBV14
d_call: TRBD1
clone_size: once
cdr3_aa: CASSQAGTGGLSNEQFF
cdr3_nt: TGTGCCAGCAGCCAGGCCGGGACAGGGGGCTTATCGAATGAGCAGTTCTTC

j_call: TRBJ2-1
v_call: TRBV25-1
d_call: .
clone_size: .
cdr3_aa: CASSDTYNEQFF
cdr3_nt: TGTGCCAGCAGTGACACCTACAATGAGCAGTTCTTC

j_call: TRBJ2-1
v_call: TRBV7-3
d_call: TRBD2
clone_size: .
cdr3_aa: CASSLNPSGTYNEQFF
cdr3_nt: TGTGCCAGCAGCTTAAATCCTAGCGGCACCTACAATGAGCAGTTCTTC

j_call: TRBJ2-1
v_call: TRBV7-9
d_call: .
clone_size: .
cdr3_aa: CASRLIGGKSYNEQFF
cdr3_nt: TGTGCCAGCAGGCTAATTGGCGGGAAATCCTACAATGAGCAGTTCTTC

j_call: TRBJ2-5
v_call: TRBV25-1
d_call: .
clone_size: .
cdr3_aa: CASSPRSKLQETQYF
cdr3_nt: TGTGCCAGCAGCCCCCGTAGCAAACTCCAAGAGACCCAGTACTTC

j_call: TRBJ2-3
v_call: TRBV7-3
d_call: TRBD2
clone_size: .
cdr3_aa: CASSPSAGDVDTQYF
cdr3_nt: TGTGCCAGCAGCCCCTCCGCGGGAGACGTGGATACGCAGTATTTT

j_call: TRBJ2-4
v_call: TRBV18
d_call: TRBD2
clone_size: .
cdr3_aa: CASSFTSGRATDIQYF
cdr3_nt: TGTGCCAGCTCATTCACTAGCGGGAGGGCCACGGACATTCAGTACTTC

j_call: TRBJ2-7
v_call: TRBV5-6
d_call: .
clone_size: .
cdr3_aa: CASSLVRDMGHEQYF
cdr3_nt: TGTGCCAGCAGCTTAGTTAGGGACATGGGCCACGAGCAGTACTTC

j_call: TRBJ2-7
v_call: TRBV7-8
d_call: .
clone_size: .
cdr3_aa: CASSSLVVGRNYEQYF
cdr3_nt: TGTGCCAGCAGTAGCTTAGTTGTTGGGAGGAACTACGAGCAGTACTTC

j_call: TRBJ1-1
v_call: TRBV20-1
d_call: .
clone_size: .
cdr3_aa: CSIEGCAFF
cdr3_nt: TGCAGCATAGAGGGTTGCGCTTTCTTT

j_call: TRBJ1-5
v_call: TRBV30
d_call: TRBD1
clone_size: .
cdr3_aa: CAWSGGQGFQPQHF
cdr3_nt: TGTGCCTGGAGTGGGGGACAGGGGTTTCAGCCCCAGCATTTT

j_call: TRBJ1-4
v_call: TRBV28
d_call: .
clone_size: .
cdr3_aa: CASSLIQSRKKLFF
cdr3_nt: TGTGCCAGCAGTTTAATACAGTCGCGTAAAAAACTGTTTTTT

j_call: TRBJ2-1
v_call: TRBV27
d_call: TRBD2
clone_size: .
cdr3_aa: CASSPGLAPNEQFF
cdr3_nt: TGTGCCAGCAGCCCGGGACTAGCGCCGAATGAGCAGTTCTTC

j_call: TRBJ1-5
v_call: TRBV30
d_call: TRBD1
clone_size: .
cdr3_aa: CAWHPGQGNQPQHF
cdr3_nt: TGTGCCTGGCACCCGGGACAGGGTAATCAGCCCCAGCATTTT

j_call: TRBJ1-3
v_call: TRBV7-6
d_call: TRBD1
clone_size: .
cdr3_aa: CASSGTGTGNTIYF
cdr3_nt: TGTGCCAGCAGCGGGACAGGGACGGGAAACACCATATATTTT

j_call: TRBJ2-7
v_call: TRBV5-4
d_call: .
clone_size: .
cdr3_aa: CASGTGLRREQYF
cdr3_nt: TGTGCCAGCGGTACAGGGTTACGCCGCGAGCAGTACTTC

j_call: TRBJ1-4
v_call: TRBV9
d_call: TRBD1
clone_size: .
cdr3_aa: CASSAGTGGEKLFF
cdr3_nt: TGTGCCAGCAGCGCGGGGACAGGTGGGGAAAAACTGTTTTTT

j_call: TRBJ1-3
v_call: TRBV7-6
d_call: TRBD1
clone_size: .
cdr3_aa: CASSPGQANSGNTIYF
cdr3_nt: TGTGCCAGCAGCCCCGGACAGGCCAACTCTGGAAACACCATATATTTT

j_call: TRBJ2-7
v_call: TRBV6-5
d_call: .
clone_size: .
cdr3_aa: CASSEMYEQYF
cdr3_nt: TGTGCCAGCAGTGAGATGTACGAGCAGTACTTC

j_call: TRBJ2-7
v_call: TRBV7-3
d_call: TRBD2
clone_size: .
cdr3_aa: CASSSGAGGVYEQYF
cdr3_nt: TGTGCCAGCAGCTCAGGCGCGGGAGGGGTCTACGAGCAGTACTTC

j_call: TRBJ1-2
v_call: TRBV27
d_call: .
clone_size: once
cdr3_aa: CASSSGRSYGYTF
cdr3_nt: TGTGCCAGCAGTTCAGGGAGGAGCTATGGCTACACCTTC

j_call: TRBJ2-7
v_call: TRBV2
d_call: .
clone_size: once
cdr3_aa: CASRKQGRAYEQYF
cdr3_nt: TGTGCCAGCAGAAAGCAGGGGAGGGCCTACGAGCAGTACTTC

j_call: TRBJ1-2
v_call: TRBV19
d_call: TRBD1
clone_size: .
cdr3_aa: CASSKQTGRIRYGYTF
cdr3_nt: TGTGCCAGTAGCAAACAGACAGGGCGAATTCGCTATGGCTACACCTTC

j_call: TRBJ1-6
v_call: TRBV6-1
d_call: TRBD1
clone_size: .
cdr3_aa: CASTRTGGYSPLHF
cdr3_nt: TGTGCCAGCACCCGGACAGGGGGTTATTCACCCCTCCACTTT

j_call: TRBJ2-1
v_call: TRBV5-1
d_call: TRBD2
clone_size: .
cdr3_aa: CASSLVAGGPYNEQFF
cdr3_nt: TGCGCCAGCAGCTTGGTGGCGGGAGGGCCCTACAATGAGCAGTTCTTC

j_call: TRBJ2-7
v_call: TRBV2
d_call: TRBD2
clone_size: .
cdr3_aa: CASSEPTSGNYEQYF
cdr3_nt: TGTGCCAGCAGTGAACCGACTAGCGGGAACTACGAGCAGTACTTC

j_call: TRBJ1-2
v_call: TRBV9
d_call: TRBD1
clone_size: .
cdr3_aa: CASSVGTASNYGYTF
cdr3_nt: TGTGCCAGCAGCGTCGGGACAGCTTCTAACTATGGCTACACCTTC

j_call: TRBJ2-7
v_call: TRBV4-3
d_call: .
clone_size: .
cdr3_aa: CASSHASSYEQYF
cdr3_nt: TGCGCCAGCAGCCATGCCAGCTCCTACGAGCAGTACTTC

j_call: TRBJ2-5
v_call: TRBV6-1
d_call: .
clone_size: .
cdr3_aa: CASSHGGKETQYF
cdr3_nt: TGTGCCAGCAGTCATGGAGGGAAAGAGACCCAGTACTTC

j_call: TRBJ2-3
v_call: TRBV2
d_call: .
clone_size: .
cdr3_aa: CASSGITDTQYF
cdr3_nt: TGTGCCAGCAGTGGTATCACAGATACGCAGTATTTT

j_call: TRBJ1-2
v_call: TRBV27
d_call: .
clone_size: .
cdr3_aa: CASSLTRDFYGYTF
cdr3_nt: TGTGCCAGCAGTTTGACTCGGGACTTCTATGGCTACACCTTC

j_call: TRBJ2-2
v_call: TRBV19
d_call: .
clone_size: .
cdr3_aa: CASSGPPGVSTGELFF
cdr3_nt: TGTGCCAGTAGTGGCCCCCCAGGGGTCAGTACCGGGGAGCTGTTTTTT

j_call: TRBJ2-7
v_call: TRBV27
d_call: TRBD2
clone_size: .
cdr3_aa: CASSPGTSGVYEQYF
cdr3_nt: TGTGCCAGCAGTCCAGGGACTAGCGGAGTCTACGAGCAGTACTTC

j_call: TRBJ2-7
v_call: TRBV28
d_call: TRBD2
clone_size: .
cdr3_aa: CASSFPTLAGMGEQYF
cdr3_nt: TGTGCCAGCAGTTTTCCGACCCTAGCGGGGATGGGGGAGCAGTACTTC

j_call: TRBJ2-7
v_call: TRBV28
d_call: .
clone_size: .
cdr3_aa: CASSLGQGTYEQYF
cdr3_nt: TGTGCCAGCAGTTTGGGGCAGGGAACCTACGAGCAGTACTTC

j_call: TRBJ2-1
v_call: TRBV5-1
d_call: .
clone_size: .
cdr3_aa: CASRSFPGRAVYEQFF
cdr3_nt: TGCGCCAGCAGATCATTCCCGGGCAGGGCCGTTTATGAGCAGTTCTTC

j_call: TRBJ2-1
v_call: TRBV27
d_call: TRBD2
clone_size: .
cdr3_aa: CASSLSPTSGRQGEQFF
cdr3_nt: TGTGCCAGCAGTTTATCCCCGACTAGCGGGAGGCAAGGGGAGCAGTTCTTC

j_call: TRBJ2-7
v_call: TRBV7-2
d_call: .
clone_size: .
cdr3_aa: CASSPSAQGRRYEQYF
cdr3_nt: TGTGCCAGCAGCCCATCCGCGCAGGGGCGCCGATACGAGCAGTACTTC

j_call: TRBJ1-1
v_call: TRBV30
d_call: .
clone_size: .
cdr3_aa: CAWTRYGNTEAFF
cdr3_nt: TGTGCCTGGACCAGGTACGGGAACACTGAAGCTTTCTTT

j_call: TRBJ2-3
v_call: TRBV28
d_call: .
clone_size: .
cdr3_aa: CASSLQGPDTQYF
cdr3_nt: TGTGCCAGCAGTTTACAGGGCCCAGATACGCAGTATTTT

j_call: TRBJ2-2
v_call: TRBV28
d_call: TRBD2
clone_size: .
cdr3_aa: CASSFSAGGIGELFF
cdr3_nt: TGTGCCAGCAGTTTTTCAGCGGGAGGAATCGGGGAGCTGTTTTTT

j_call: TRBJ2-7
v_call: TRBV28
d_call: TRBD2
clone_size: .
cdr3_aa: CASLGASGKYEQYF
cdr3_nt: TGTGCCAGCCTGGGGGCTAGCGGGAAGTACGAGCAGTACTTC

j_call: TRBJ1-5
v_call: TRBV4-1
d_call: .
clone_size: .
cdr3_aa: CASSQVGPISNQPQHF
cdr3_nt: TGCGCCAGCAGCCAAGTTGGTCCTATTAGCAATCAGCCCCAGCATTTT

j_call: TRBJ1-1
v_call: TRBV6-1
d_call: .
clone_size: few
cdr3_aa: CASSGGRMNTEAFF
cdr3_nt: TGTGCCAGCAGTGGTGGCAGGATGAACACTGAAGCTTTCTTT

j_call: TRBJ2-7
v_call: TRBV27
d_call: .
clone_size: .
cdr3_aa: CASSLSPDSSYEQYF
cdr3_nt: TGTGCCAGCAGTTTATCCCCCGACAGTTCCTACGAGCAGTACTTC

j_call: TRBJ1-2
v_call: TRBV20-1
d_call: .
clone_size: few
cdr3_aa: CSAKGARGYTF
cdr3_nt: TGCAGTGCTAAAGGGGCTCGGGGCTACACCTTC

j_call: TRBJ1-2
v_call: TRBV28
d_call: .
clone_size: .
cdr3_aa: CASSLRRYGYTF
cdr3_nt: TGTGCCAGCAGTTTAAGGCGGTATGGCTACACCTTC

j_call: TRBJ2-7
v_call: TRBV4-1
d_call: TRBD1
clone_size: .
cdr3_aa: CASSQVSGTGVLEQYF
cdr3_nt: TGCGCCAGCAGCCAAGTCTCCGGGACAGGGGTGCTCGAGCAGTACTTC

j_call: TRBJ2-1
v_call: TRBV27
d_call: .
clone_size: .
cdr3_aa: CASSGDAYWEDNEQFF
cdr3_nt: TGTGCCAGCAGTGGCGACGCCTACTGGGAGGACAATGAGCAGTTCTTC

j_call: TRBJ2-1
v_call: TRBV11-2
d_call: .
clone_size: .
cdr3_aa: CASSPGAYEQFF
cdr3_nt: TGTGCCAGCAGCCCTGGGGCGTACGAGCAGTTCTTC

j_call: TRBJ1-1
v_call: TRBV15
d_call: .
clone_size: .
cdr3_aa: CATSRGREKGNTEAFF
cdr3_nt: TGTGCCACCAGCAGAGGGCGGGAGAAGGGGAACACTGAAGCTTTCTTT

j_call: TRBJ2-7
v_call: TRBV5-1
d_call: TRBD2
clone_size: .
cdr3_aa: CASSLGGGSYEQYF
cdr3_nt: TGCGCCAGCAGCTTGGGGGGCGGGAGCTACGAGCAGTACTTC

j_call: TRBJ1-4
v_call: TRBV30
d_call: .
clone_size: .
cdr3_aa: CAWSVQRTVTEKLFF
cdr3_nt: TGTGCCTGGAGTGTACAGAGGACAGTAACTGAAAAACTGTTTTTT